This TCR beta chain came from a study of blood T cell repertoires in COVID-19 (dated by TCRdb to the early 2020s). Notes on the research overall: Samples from collaborators originated in the United States, Italy and Spain and spanned both the acute and convalescent phases of COVID-19. The prospective study material was composed of cDNA or gDNA derived from T cells, B-cell-depleted T cells, or PBMCs. The dataset comprised deeply sampled blood TCRbeta repertoires from subjects exposed to, actively infected with, or recovered from COVID-19. The repertoires were released in a freely available public database intended as a resource for research on the immune response to SARS-CoV-2. The samples were drawn from two sources: the first 160 participants of the ongoing ImmuneRACE study, and some 1,300 subjects contributed by 6 global collaborators. Nearly every sample came with metadata listing a de-identified subject ID, COVID-19 status, age in years and sex. HLA class I and class II types, where available, came from metadata supplied by the sample provider rather than from assay-based typing. Overall study results and their limits: The amount of clinical and demographic metadata varied by source and participant and was provided uncurated.

TCRbeta CDR3 regions were amplified from genomic DNA by means of the immunoSEQ Assay, a bias-controlled multiplex PCR. In the paper's pipeline: Nucleated cell counts per sample were estimated from amplification of reference gene primers within the assay. Sequence reads were collapsed and filtered to measure the absolute abundance of every unique TCRbeta CDR3 rearrangement. For each sample, productive Simpson clonality was calculated as the square root of Simpson's diversity index across productive rearrangements. Not all clones reach the TCRdb copy of this immuneACCESS table, which keeps in-frame sequences only. Checked studies attribute under half of the gap to unresolved V genes and leave the rest unexplained. V and J calls and clone size follow that table, whereas D and trimming were derived from the DNA. For this sample the table gives 250,000 to 350,000 clones, of which 89% were detected only once. Around 12% of the sample is held by the ten biggest clonotypes.

This clone was seen only once. Its cognate antigen has yet to be identified. Base qualities are missing; no much larger clone stands one base away. The collaborating institutions used their own protocols to collect whole blood in K2EDTA tubes. For TCRbeta analysis, collaborators shipped samples as frozen whole blood, isolated PBMCs, or DNA extracted from either of those sample types. Source material: peripheral blood. This sequence originates from a woman aged 60-70 years with acute or convalescent COVID-19.

The CDR3 region has the sequence CASSTHGTPGGDTQYF. The nucleotide sequence reads TGTGCCAGCAGCACACACGGGACTCCGGGGGGAGATACGCAGTATTTT. The chain couples TRBV9 to TRBJ2-3; 7 central bases correspond to TRBD2. Ends trimmed: V by 4 bases, J by 5 bases; bases unmatched to a gene: 13. Counted from cysteine to phenylalanine, this CDR3 has 16 amino acids. CDR3 DNA is the only sequence kept; it has 48 bases, read in frame from the first base. CDR1 and CDR2, per the germline V gene, are SGDLS and YYNGEE. Beyond the CDR3, the reference TRBV9 and TRBJ2-3 genes provide the residues; the full variable domain reads: DSGVTQTPKHLITATGQRVTLRCSPRSGDLSVYWYQQSLDQGLQFLIQYYNGEERAKGNILERFSAQQFPDLHSELNLSSLELGDSALYFCASSTHGTPGGDTQYFGPGTRLTVL.